A selection of T cell receptor beta chains follows, all from one sample in a study of cytomegalovirus exposure and HLA in healthy donors. Here immunoSEQ multiplex PCR was the method, and the copy in TCRdb shows in-frame clones only, minus some. Found here are 210,000 or so clones, approximately 83% of them singletons; the top ten hold roughly 0.7%. Material: PBMCs. The receptor source for this set is a boy younger than 10 in good health and CMV-seronegative. The CDR3 runs from the conserved cysteine through the conserved F or W. The D gene is left open where the match is weak. Clone size, where shown, is once, few, many, or a class for clones that have expanded.

CDR3 DNA,CDR3 protein,V gene,D gene,clone size,J gene,CDR3 length
TGCGCCAGCAGTGAGTCCGGACAGGGGGTTACTGAAGCTTTCTTT,CASSESGQGVTEAFF,TRBV10-1,TRBD1,-,TRBJ1-1,15
TGTGCCAGCAGCTCAACCCGGACAGCCGAGACCCAGTACTTC,CASSSTRTAETQYF,TRBV5-6,-,once,TRBJ2-5,14
TGTGCCAGCAGCGGGGACAGTCATAACTACGAGCAGTACTTC,CASSGDSHNYEQYF,TRBV7-9,TRBD1,-,TRBJ2-7,14
TGCGCCAGCAGCTTGGACGCTACTAGCACAGATACGCAGTATTTT,CASSLDATSTDTQYF,TRBV5-1,-,-,TRBJ2-3,15
TGTGCCAGCAGTTACGTACAGGGTCCCTACGAGCAGTACTTC,CASSYVQGPYEQYF,TRBV6-5,-,once,TRBJ2-7,14
TGTGCCAGCAGCCAAGATCCAAGGCAGCGGGTGGGAACAGATACGCAGTATTTT,CASSQDPRQRVGTDTQYF,TRBV4-2,-,few,TRBJ2-3,18
TGTGCCAGCCAGTCCGGAGGGTCTAATTCACCCCTCCACTTT,CASQSGGSNSPLHF,TRBV6-1,-,-,TRBJ1-6,14
TGTGCCAGTAGTGGACAGGTCGACTACAGCCCTTACCCATACACCGGGGAGCTGTTTTTT,CASSGQVDYSPYPYTGELFF,TRBV19,TRBD1,-,TRBJ2-2,20
TGCGCCAGCAGTTTGGAGGGGTCTGTGGACATTCAGTACTTC,CASSLEGSVDIQYF,TRBV5-1,-,-,TRBJ2-4,14
TGTGCCAGCGGACATAGCGGGGGCGGGGCAGATACGCAGTATTTT,CASGHSGGGADTQYF,TRBV27,TRBD2,-,TRBJ2-3,15
TGTGCCAGTAGCGTAACAGGTTACCTGGGCACTGAAGCTTTCTTT,CASSVTGYLGTEAFF,TRBV19,-,once,TRBJ1-1,15
TGTGCCAGCCAGCGGGGTGACACAGATACGCAGTATTTT,CASQRGDTDTQYF,TRBV2,TRBD2,few,TRBJ2-3,13
TGCGCCAGCAGCCCCTGGACTAGCGGGATAGTCGAGCAGTACTTC,CASSPWTSGIVEQYF,TRBV4-1,TRBD2,-,TRBJ2-7,15
TGTGCCAGCAGCCCGAACGCGAGCCCAAACCCGTCGAACACCATATATTTT,CASSPNASPNPSNTIYF,TRBV9,-,-,TRBJ1-3,17
TGTGCCAGCATGTCGGGGACCTACGAGCAGTACTTC,CASMSGTYEQYF,TRBV27,-,-,TRBJ2-7,12
TGTGCCAGCAGCTTAGGCCGGGGATTCAACAATGAGCAGTTCTTC,CASSLGRGFNNEQFF,TRBV11-1,-,-,TRBJ2-1,15
TGTGCCAGCAGCCCCCGGGTTTTGCAAAACAATGAGCAGTTCTTC,CASSPRVLQNNEQFF,TRBV9,-,-,TRBJ2-1,15
TGTGCCACCAGCAGGGGACTAGCGGGAGAATGGTCCTACGAGCAGTACTTC,CATSRGLAGEWSYEQYF,TRBV15,TRBD2,once,TRBJ2-7,17
TGTGCCAGCAGACAGACAGCGATACAAGAGACCCAGTACTTC,CASRQTAIQETQYF,TRBV6-1,-,-,TRBJ2-5,14
TGTGCCATCAGTGAAGGGACGGGACAGAAATTTAGCAATCAGCCCCAGCATTTT,CAISEGTGQKFSNQPQHF,TRBV10-3,TRBD1,-,TRBJ1-5,18
TGTGCCAGCAGTGAAAGGGGTGAGGTTAACACTGAAGCTTTCTTT,CASSERGEVNTEAFF,TRBV6-1,-,-,TRBJ1-1,15
TGTGCCAGCAGCTTAGGGGGCCGCACTGAAGCTTTCTTT,CASSLGGRTEAFF,TRBV11-1,-,few,TRBJ1-1,13
TGTGCCTGGAGTCCGGACCCGGGGAGCACTGAAGCTTTCTTT,CAWSPDPGSTEAFF,TRBV30,-,-,TRBJ1-1,14
TGTGCCAGCAGTGCCGGGACAGGGTACGAGACCCAGTACTTC,CASSAGTGYETQYF,TRBV2,TRBD1,-,TRBJ2-5,14
TGCGCCAGCAGCCTCGCTGGGGGGGCGTCCTACGAGCAGTACTTC,CASSLAGGASYEQYF,TRBV4-1,-,-,TRBJ2-7,15
TGTGCCAGCAGCTTGACAGGGGACTATGGCTACACCTTC,CASSLTGDYGYTF,TRBV2,TRBD1,many,TRBJ1-2,13
TGCACCAGCAGCCAGCAGGAGGGGACCGATACGCAGTATTTT,CTSSQQEGTDTQYF,TRBV4-1,-,-,TRBJ2-3,14
TGTGCCAGCAGTTACGGACTCACGGGGGAGCAGTACTTC,CASSYGLTGEQYF,TRBV6-5,-,-,TRBJ2-5,13
TGCAGCGTTGAACGGGGGAGCTACGAGCAGTACTTC,CSVERGSYEQYF,TRBV29-1,-,-,TRBJ2-7,12
TGTGCCAGTAGTCCCTGGGGAGGAGAAGCTTTCTTT,CASSPWGGEAFF,TRBV19,-,-,TRBJ1-1,12
TGTGCCAGCAGTGTGGGACTAGCGGGGGCTTGTGAGCAGTTCTTC,CASSVGLAGACEQFF,TRBV2,TRBD2,-,TRBJ2-1,15
TGTGCCAGCGCTAACCAGGCTGTCAACTATGGCTACACCTTC,CASANQAVNYGYTF,TRBV6-1,-,few,TRBJ1-2,14
TGTGCCAGCACCCAGCCAGGCCCAGGCGGCTACACCTTC,CASTQPGPGGYTF,TRBV28,-,-,TRBJ1-2,13
TGTGCCAGCAGGCCCGACTTAAGCCGCCGGGAAAAACTGTTTTTT,CASRPDLSRREKLFF,TRBV6-5,-,-,TRBJ1-4,15
TGTGCCAGCACCCCGGGGACAGGGAATTATGGCTACACCTTC,CASTPGTGNYGYTF,TRBV6-5,TRBD1,-,TRBJ1-2,14
TGTGCCAGCAGTCCCGCTCCTCCCGAGGGCCCCGGGGAGCTGTTTTTT,CASSPAPPEGPGELFF,TRBV2,-,-,TRBJ2-2,16